These 20 T cell receptor beta chains share one sample of origin, sequenced in a study of blood T cell repertoires in COVID-19. The table came from immunoSEQ multiplex PCR; TCRdb's copy has only in-frame clones and leaves some out. The sample includes approximately 200,000 clones, around 84% of them seen just once. What was sequenced was peripheral blood. These receptor sequences come from a woman in her fifties or sixties who had recovered from COVID-19.

The CDR3 coding sequence is TGTGCCATCAGTGAGGTAGAGGGTCAGCCCCAGCATTTT. This encodes CAISEVEGQPQHF. V gene TRBV10-3 combines with J gene TRBJ1-5; the D is unclear. The V gene lost 2 bases and the J gene lost 6 bases, with 8 bases spanning the gap. Germline values: CDR1 ENHRY, CDR2 SYGVKD. The length of the CDR3 is 13 residues.

This clone was seen a handful of times. The chain's CDR3 is CASSIYLGQGGTGELFF. In DNA form, the CDR3 reads TGTGCCAGTAGTATTTATCTGGGACAGGGCGGGACCGGGGAGCTGTTTTTT. The chain joins TRBV19 to TRBJ2-2; 9 nucleotides agree with TRBD1. V lost 3 bases to trimming and J lost 5 bases; unmatched junction nucleotides: 10. The CDR3 extends over 17 amino acids. Per the germline V gene, CDR1 is LNHDA and CDR2 is SQIVND (reference sequence).

This clone appeared a few times. The CDR3 nucleotides are TGTGCCAGCAGTCTCCGACTAGCGGGGGGGGAGACCCAGTACTTC. Translated, it gives CASSLRLAGGETQYF. This chain joins TRBV2 and TRBJ2-5, with 14 bases fitting TRBD2. The CDR3 is 15 amino acids. With V trimmed by 5 bases and J by 5 bases, 4 bases remained unmatched. Germline CDR1 reads SNHLY; CDR2 reads FYNNEI.

The V gene is TRBV5-1, the J gene TRBJ2-3; 7 positions match TRBD2. V was clipped by 1 base and J by 5 bases; unmatched bases: 7. The CDR3 sequence is 15 residues long. CDR1 is SGHRS and CDR2 is YFSETQ in the germline V gene. The CDR3 here is CASSLTGGREDTQYF. CDR3 coding DNA: TGCGCCAGCAGCTTGACGGGGGGTCGGGAAGATACGCAGTATTTT.

The chain couples TRBV14 to TRBJ2-7, with 8 bases fitting TRBD1. V shed 4 bases, J shed 3 bases, and the junction held 20 bases outside the gene matches. This CDR3 is 19 amino acids long. The germline V gene has CDR1 SGHDN and CDR2 FVKESK. This chain's CDR3 is CASSPRWSGGDSLRYEQYF. For the CDR3, the DNA is TGTGCCAGCAGCCCCAGGTGGTCAGGGGGCGATTCACTACGCTACGAGCAGTACTTC.

The chain employs TRBV6-2 or TRBV6-3 and TRBJ2-7; TRBD1 matches at 10 bases. CDR3 length equals 14 residues. J gave up 4 bases and V 6 bases, and 6 bases lay outside the gene matches. CDR1 MNHEY and CDR2 SVGEGT come from the germline V gene. CDR3: CASSLKGQGYEQYF. DNA for the CDR3: TGTGCCAGCAGCCTGAAGGGACAGGGGTACGAGCAGTACTTC.

This rearrangement joins TRBV6-5 to TRBJ1-3, with D hard to call. CDR1 is MNHEY, CDR2 SVGAGI, per germline. Trimming removed 6 bases from V and 2 bases from J, with 5 bases in between. This CDR3 spans 12 amino acids. The chain's CDR3 is CASSPTGNTIYF. The CDR3 coding sequence is TGTGCCAGCAGCCCAACTGGAAACACCATATATTTT.

The V and J genes are TRBV5-1 and TRBJ2-2; TRBD2 matches 7 bases. Trimming removed 0 bases from V and 4 bases from J; junction bases left unmatched: 3. In germline, CDR1 is SGHRS, CDR2 YFSETQ. This CDR3 has 15 amino acids. CDR3 region: CASSLGSGTTGELFF. CDR3 coding DNA: TGCGCCAGCAGCTTGGGGAGCGGGACCACCGGGGAGCTGTTTTTT.

This clone was counted a single time. The rearrangement joins TRBV10-3 to TRBJ1-1; a weak D match, TRBD1 (6 bases). Germline V CDR1 and CDR2: ENHRY, SYGVKD. This CDR3 has 13 residues. Between the trimmed V and J ends, which lost 8 bases and 4 bases, there was a span of 14 bases. CDR3: CAISSGDSTEAFF. As DNA, the CDR3 is TGTGCCATCTCTTCAGGGGATTCCACTGAAGCTTTCTTT.

The genes are TRBV7-8 and TRBJ2-7; 9 bases map to TRBD1. Germline lookup yields CDR1 SGHVS and CDR2 FQNEAQ. The CDR3 contains 14 residues. Trimming at V came to 5 bases and at J to 4 bases, leaving 6 bases not matched to a gene. The CDR3 DNA follows: TGTGCCAGCAGCCCCGGGACAGGGCGGTACGAGCAGTACTTC. Translated: CASSPGTGRYEQYF.

This chain links TRBV7-2 with TRBJ2-5, with 11 bases fitting TRBD2. CDR1 and CDR2 (germline): SGHTA, FQGNSA. The CDR3 has 16 amino acids. V trimming: 6 bases; J trimming: 1 base; junction bases outside the gene matches: 7. CDR3 nucleotide sequence: TGTGCCAGCAGAGTAACTAGCGGGGGACCCCAAGAGACCCAGTACTTC. This gives the protein CASRVTSGGPQETQYF. The whole variable domain, remainder taken from reference TRBV7-2 and TRBJ2-5, is GAGVSQSPSNKVTEKGKDVELRCDPISGHTALYWYRQSLGQGLEFLIYFQGNSAPDKSGLPSDRFSAERTGGSVSTLTIQRTQQEDSAVYLCASRVTSGGPQETQYFGPGTRLLVL.

CDR3: CASSRDRDAELFF. As DNA, the CDR3 is TGCGCCAGCAGCAGGGACAGGGACGCGGAGCTGTTTTTT. The chain employs TRBV4-1 and TRBJ2-2; the match to TRBD1 covers 9 bases. Trimming cost V 5 bases and J 10 bases; bases outside gene matches: 5. CDR3 length: 13 amino acids. Germline V lookup: CDR1 MGHRA, CDR2 YSYEKL.

This clone turned up a few times. The chain combines TRBV19 with TRBJ2-1; the D is unclear. This CDR3 comprises 15 residues. CDR1 and CDR2 (germline): LNHDA, SQIVND (reference sequence). V was cut by 0 bases and J by 4 bases, with 10 bases left in between. The CDR3 nucleotides read TGTGCCAGTAGTATAGATGCGGCAGTATACAATGAGCAGTTCTTC. Translation gives CASSIDAAVYNEQFF.

The chain combines TRBV5-5 with TRBJ1-2; 7 positions match TRBD1. J was trimmed by 4 bases and V by 2 bases; bases with no gene match: 14. CDR1 and CDR2 (germline): SGHKS, YYEKEE (reference sequence). CDR3 length equals 17 residues. This CDR3 reads CASSFTQRPGGGYGYTF. As DNA, the CDR3 is TGTGCCAGCAGCTTCACTCAACGACCAGGGGGTGGCTATGGCTACACCTTC.

This clone was seen a single time. The V gene is TRBV5-8, the J gene TRBJ1-6; 10 positions match TRBD1. Germline V gives CDR1 SGHTS, CDR2 YDEGEE. Trimming took 2 bases from V and 8 from J; bases not matched to a gene: 1. This CDR3 contains 14 residues. CDR3 DNA: TGTGCCAGCAGCTTAGGGACAGGGGATTCACCCCTCCACTTT. Protein sequence: CASSLGTGDSPLHF.

V and J are TRBV29-1 and TRBJ2-3, with 8 bases aligning to TRBD2. The CDR3 is 12 amino acids. Germline V gives CDR1 SQVTM, CDR2 ANQGSEA. Trimming cost V 7 bases and J 6 bases; bases outside gene matches: 6. The chain's CDR3 is CSARGGRDTQYF. The CDR3 nucleotides read TGCAGCGCCCGGGGGGGAAGGGATACGCAGTATTTT.

The chain links TRBV2 to TRBJ2-4; perhaps TRBD1 as D (5 bases). Germline V gives CDR1 SNHLY, CDR2 FYNNEI. V was clipped by 0 bases and J by 1 base, with 13 bases between them. This CDR3 comprises 17 residues. The CDR3 DNA is TGTGCCAGCAGTGAAGCGGAAGGGGTGTGGGCCAAAAACATTCAGTACTTC. This codes for CASSEAEGVWAKNIQYF.

This chain connects TRBV20-1 to TRBJ1-5; 8 nucleotides line up with TRBD1. This CDR3 spans 14 amino acids. CDR1 DFQATT and CDR2 SNEGSKA come from the germline V gene (reference sequence). Trimming removed 3 bases from V and 3 bases from J; junction bases left unmatched: 4. The CDR3 DNA is TGCAGTGCTAGTAGACAGGGGATCAATCAGCCCCAGCATTTT. Protein product: CSASRQGINQPQHF.

The gene calls are TRBV6-6 and TRBJ1-1; tentative D call: TRBD1 (5 bases). The CDR3 length is 17 residues. The germline V and J ends were trimmed by 5 bases and 0 bases, with 19 bases remaining between them. CDR1 and CDR2 (germline): MNHNY, SVGAGI (reference sequence). In DNA, the CDR3 is TGTGCCAGCAGTCCCCTGCTGAAGGCGGGGGTGAACACTGAAGCTTTCTTT. It yields the protein CASSPLLKAGVNTEAFF.

V and J are TRBV24-1 and TRBJ2-1; D is uncertain. V was shortened by 4 bases and J by 9 bases, with 12 bases between the two germline ends. The germline V gene encodes CDR1 KGHDR and CDR2 SFDVKD. The CDR3 runs 13 residues. CDR3 sequence (DNA): TGTGCCACCAGTGAAGAGCTATCATCTGAGCAGTTCTTC. Amino acids: CATSEELSSEQFF.